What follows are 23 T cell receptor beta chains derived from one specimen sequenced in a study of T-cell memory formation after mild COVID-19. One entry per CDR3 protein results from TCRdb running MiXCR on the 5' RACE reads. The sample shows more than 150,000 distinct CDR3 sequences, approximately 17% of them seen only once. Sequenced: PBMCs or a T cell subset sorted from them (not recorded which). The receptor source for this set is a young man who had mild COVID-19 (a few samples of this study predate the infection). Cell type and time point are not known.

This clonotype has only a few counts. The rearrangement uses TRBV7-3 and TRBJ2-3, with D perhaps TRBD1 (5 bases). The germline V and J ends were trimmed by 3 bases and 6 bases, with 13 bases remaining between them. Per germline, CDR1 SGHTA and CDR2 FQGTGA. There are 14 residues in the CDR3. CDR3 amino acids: CASSFGHTVDTQYF. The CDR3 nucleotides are TGTGCCAGCAGCTTCGGACATACGGTCGATACGCAGTATTTT.

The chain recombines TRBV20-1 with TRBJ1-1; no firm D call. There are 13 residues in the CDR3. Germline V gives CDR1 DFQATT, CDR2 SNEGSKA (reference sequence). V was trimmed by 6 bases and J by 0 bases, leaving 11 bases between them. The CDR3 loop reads CSALTDMNTEAFF. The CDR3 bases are TGCAGTGCATTAACCGACATGAACACTGAAGCTTTCTTT.

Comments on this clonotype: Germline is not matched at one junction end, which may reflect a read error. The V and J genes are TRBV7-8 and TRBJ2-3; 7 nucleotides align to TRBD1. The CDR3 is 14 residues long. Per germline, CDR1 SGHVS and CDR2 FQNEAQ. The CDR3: CASTLGQGTDTQYF. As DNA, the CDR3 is TGTGCCAGCACCTTAGGACAGGGCACAGATACGCAGTATTTT. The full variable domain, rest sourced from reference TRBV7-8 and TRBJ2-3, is GAGVSQSPRYKVAKRGQDVALRCDPISGHVSLFWYQQALGQGPEFLTYFQNEAQLDKSGLPSDRFFAERPEGSVSTLKIQRTQQEDSAVYLCASTLGQGTDTQYFGPGTRLTVL.

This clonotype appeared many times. The CDR3 spells CASSADRLAGGREQFF. Here the CDR3 DNA reads TGTGCCAGCAGCGCCGACCGACTAGCGGGGGGAAGGGAGCAGTTCTTC. The V and J genes are TRBV7-2 and TRBJ2-1, with 13 bases that match TRBD2. Trimming cost V 5 bases and J 10 bases; bases outside gene matches: 11. The CDR3 is 16 residues long. CDR1 and CDR2 from the germline V gene are SGHTA and FQGNSA.

Here the CDR3 DNA reads TGTGCCACCAGTGATGGTCCTGTCTATGGCTACACCTTC. This translates into CATSDGPVYGYTF. The chain combines TRBV24-1 with TRBJ1-2; D not resolved. The CDR3 is 13 amino acids. From germline, CDR1 is KGHDR and CDR2 SFDVKD. The V and J ends lost 3 bases and 4 bases respectively, with 8 bases between them.

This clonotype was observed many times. The CDR3 DNA sequence: TGTGCCAGCAGTTTACTAGCGGGAGATACGCAGTATTTT. It translates to CASSLLAGDTQYF. The genes are TRBV12-3 or TRBV12-4 and TRBJ2-3; TRBD2 matches 8 bases. V dropped 2 bases and J dropped 5; count of bases not matched to a gene: 0. CDR3 length equals 13 residues.

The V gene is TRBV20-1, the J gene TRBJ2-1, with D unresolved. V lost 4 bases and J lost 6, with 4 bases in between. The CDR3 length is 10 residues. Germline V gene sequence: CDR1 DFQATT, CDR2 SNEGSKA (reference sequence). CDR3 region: CSANGNEQFF. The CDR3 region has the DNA TGCAGTGCTAACGGCAATGAGCAGTTCTTC.

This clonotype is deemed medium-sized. CDR3 region: CASSQLRAGGSDTQYF. In DNA, the CDR3 is TGCGCCAGCAGCCAGCTGCGGGCGGGGGGTTCAGATACGCAGTATTTT. V gene TRBV5-1 combines with J gene TRBJ2-3, with 8 bases aligning to TRBD2. Germline CDR1 reads SGHRS; CDR2 reads YFSETQ. J gave up 4 bases and V 4 bases, and 11 bases lay outside the gene matches. The CDR3 length is 16 residues.

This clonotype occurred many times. The CDR3: CASSLLLESTDTQYF. CDR3 in DNA: TGTGCCAGCAGCTTATTGCTAGAGAGTACAGATACGCAGTATTTT. The chain uses TRBV11-2 and TRBJ2-3; D gene ambiguous. V shed 2 bases and J shed 3 bases, with 12 bases lying between them. Germline CDR1 is SGHAT and CDR2 is FQNNGV. This CDR3 contains 15 residues.

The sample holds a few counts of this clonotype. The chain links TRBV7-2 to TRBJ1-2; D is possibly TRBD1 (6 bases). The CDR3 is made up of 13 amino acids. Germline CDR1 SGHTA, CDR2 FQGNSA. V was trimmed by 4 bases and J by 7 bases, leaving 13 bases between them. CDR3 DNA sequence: TGTGCCAGCAGCTCAAACGGGGGCCGTGGCTACACCTTC. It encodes CASSSNGGRGYTF. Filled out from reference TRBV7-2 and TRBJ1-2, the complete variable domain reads GAGVSQSPSNKVTEKGKDVELRCDPISGHTALYWYRQSLGQGLEFLIYFQGNSAPDKSGLPSDRFSAERTGGSVSTLTIQRTQQEDSAVYLCASSSNGGRGYTFGSGTRLTVV.

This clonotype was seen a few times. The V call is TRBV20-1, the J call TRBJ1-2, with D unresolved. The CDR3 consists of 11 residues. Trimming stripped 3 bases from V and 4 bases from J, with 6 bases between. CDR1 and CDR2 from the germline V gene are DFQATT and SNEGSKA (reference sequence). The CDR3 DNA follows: TGCAGTGCTAGTCGGGTCTATGGCTACACCTTC. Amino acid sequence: CSASRVYGYTF.

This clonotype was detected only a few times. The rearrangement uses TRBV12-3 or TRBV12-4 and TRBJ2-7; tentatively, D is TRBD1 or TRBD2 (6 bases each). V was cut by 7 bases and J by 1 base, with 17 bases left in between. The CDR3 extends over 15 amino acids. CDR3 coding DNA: TGTGCCAGCACCCCTAGTGGAGGGGGTTCCTACGAGCAGTACTTC. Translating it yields CASTPSGGGSYEQYF.

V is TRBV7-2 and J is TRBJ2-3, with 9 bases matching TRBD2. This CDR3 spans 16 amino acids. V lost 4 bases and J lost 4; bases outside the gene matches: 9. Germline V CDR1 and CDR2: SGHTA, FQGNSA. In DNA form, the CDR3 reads TGTGCCAGCAGCTCGAGCGGGGGGCCTGAGGCAGATACGCAGTATTTT. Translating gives CASSSSGGPEADTQYF.

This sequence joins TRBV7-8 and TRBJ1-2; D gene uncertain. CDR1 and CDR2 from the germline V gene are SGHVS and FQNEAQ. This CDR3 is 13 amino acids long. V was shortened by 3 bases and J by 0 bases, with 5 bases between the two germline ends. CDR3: CASSLFTNYGYTF. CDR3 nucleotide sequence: TGTGCCAGCAGCTTGTTTACTAACTATGGCTACACCTTC. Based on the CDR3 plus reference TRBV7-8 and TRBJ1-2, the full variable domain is GAGVSQSPRYKVAKRGQDVALRCDPISGHVSLFWYQQALGQGPEFLTYFQNEAQLDKSGLPSDRFFAERPEGSVSTLKIQRTQQEDSAVYLCASSLFTNYGYTFGSGTRLTVV.

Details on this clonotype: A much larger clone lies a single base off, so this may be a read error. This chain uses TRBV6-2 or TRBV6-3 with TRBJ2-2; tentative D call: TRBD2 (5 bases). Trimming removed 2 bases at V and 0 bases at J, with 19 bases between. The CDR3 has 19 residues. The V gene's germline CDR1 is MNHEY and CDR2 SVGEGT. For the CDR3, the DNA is TGTGCCAGCAGTTACCGCCAACTAGTCCCCATTACGAACACCGGGGAGCTGTTTTTT. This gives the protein CASSYRQLVPITNTGELFF.

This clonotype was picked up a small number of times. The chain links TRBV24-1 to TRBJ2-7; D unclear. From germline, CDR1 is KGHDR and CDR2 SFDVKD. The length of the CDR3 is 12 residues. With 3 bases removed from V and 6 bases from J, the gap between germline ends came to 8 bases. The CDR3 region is CATSDPIGEQYF. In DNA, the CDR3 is TGTGCCACCAGTGATCCAATAGGCGAGCAGTACTTC.

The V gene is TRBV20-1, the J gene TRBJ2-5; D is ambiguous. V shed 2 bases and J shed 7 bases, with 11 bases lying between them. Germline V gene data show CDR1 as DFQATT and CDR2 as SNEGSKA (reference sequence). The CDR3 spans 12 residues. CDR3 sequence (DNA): TGCAGTGCTAGACTCAGGACGGGGACCCAGTACTTC. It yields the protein CSARLRTGTQYF.

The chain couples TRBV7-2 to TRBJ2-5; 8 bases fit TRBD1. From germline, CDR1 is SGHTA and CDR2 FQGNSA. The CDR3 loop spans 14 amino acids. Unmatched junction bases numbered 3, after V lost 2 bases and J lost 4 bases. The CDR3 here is CASSLRQGAETQYF. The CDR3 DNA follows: TGTGCCAGCAGCTTAAGGCAGGGGGCAGAGACCCAGTACTTC.

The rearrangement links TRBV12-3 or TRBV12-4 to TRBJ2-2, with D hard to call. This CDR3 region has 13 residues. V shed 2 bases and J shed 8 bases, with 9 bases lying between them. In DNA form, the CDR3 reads TGTGCCAGCAGTTTAAATCCCCAAGGGGAGCTGTTTTTT. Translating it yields CASSLNPQGELFF.

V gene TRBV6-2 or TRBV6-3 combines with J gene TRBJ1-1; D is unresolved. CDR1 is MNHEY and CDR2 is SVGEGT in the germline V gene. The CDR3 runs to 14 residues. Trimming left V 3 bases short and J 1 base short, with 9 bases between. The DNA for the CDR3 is TGTGCCAGCAGTTATTTACAGTCGAACACTGAAGCTTTCTTT. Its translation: CASSYLQSNTEAFF.

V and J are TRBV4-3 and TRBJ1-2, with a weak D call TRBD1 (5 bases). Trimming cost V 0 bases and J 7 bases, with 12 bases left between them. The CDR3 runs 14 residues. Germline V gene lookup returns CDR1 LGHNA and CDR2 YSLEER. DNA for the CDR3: TGCGCCAGCAGCCAAGATCGTAGGGGCGGTGGCTACACCTTC. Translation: CASSQDRRGGGYTF.

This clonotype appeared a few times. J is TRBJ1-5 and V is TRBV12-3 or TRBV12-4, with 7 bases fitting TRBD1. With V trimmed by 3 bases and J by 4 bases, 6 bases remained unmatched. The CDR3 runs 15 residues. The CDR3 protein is CASSFRQGVNQPQHF. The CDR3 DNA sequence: TGTGCCAGCAGTTTCCGGCAGGGGGTAAATCAGCCCCAGCATTTT.

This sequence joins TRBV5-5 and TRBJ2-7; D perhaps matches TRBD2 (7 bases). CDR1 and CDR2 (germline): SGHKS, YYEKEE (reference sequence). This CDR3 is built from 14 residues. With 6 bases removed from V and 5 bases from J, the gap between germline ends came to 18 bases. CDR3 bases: TGTGCCAGCAAAAGGGGGGGGGCTCTGGACGAGCAGTACTTC. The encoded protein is CASKRGGALDEQYF.